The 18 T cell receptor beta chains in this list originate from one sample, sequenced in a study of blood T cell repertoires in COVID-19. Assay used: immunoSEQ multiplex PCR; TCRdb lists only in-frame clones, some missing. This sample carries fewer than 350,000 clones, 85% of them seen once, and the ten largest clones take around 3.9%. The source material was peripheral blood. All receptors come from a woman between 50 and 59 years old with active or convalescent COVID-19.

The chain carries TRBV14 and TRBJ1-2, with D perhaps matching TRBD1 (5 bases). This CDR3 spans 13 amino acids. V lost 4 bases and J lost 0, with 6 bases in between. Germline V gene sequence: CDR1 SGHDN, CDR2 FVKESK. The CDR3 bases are TGTGCCAGCAGCCCGACAGCTAACTATGGCTACACCTTC. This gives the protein CASSPTANYGYTF.

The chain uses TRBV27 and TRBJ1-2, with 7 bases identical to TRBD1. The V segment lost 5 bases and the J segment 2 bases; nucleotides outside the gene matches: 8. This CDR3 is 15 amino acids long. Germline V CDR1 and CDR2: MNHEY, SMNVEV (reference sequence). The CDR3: CASSPHRGQNYGYTF. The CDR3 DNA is TGTGCCAGCAGTCCTCACAGGGGCCAGAACTATGGCTACACCTTC.

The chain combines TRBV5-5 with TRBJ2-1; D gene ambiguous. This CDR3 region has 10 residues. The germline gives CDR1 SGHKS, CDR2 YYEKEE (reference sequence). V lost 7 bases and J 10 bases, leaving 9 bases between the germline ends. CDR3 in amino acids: CASRSREQFF. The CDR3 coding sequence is TGTGCCAGCCGGTCGAGGGAGCAGTTCTTC. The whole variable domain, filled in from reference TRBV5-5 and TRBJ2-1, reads DAGVTQSPTHLIKTRGQQVTLRCSPISGHKSVSWYQQVLGQGPQFIFQYYEKEERGRGNFPDRFSARQFPNYSSELNVNALLLGDSALYLCASRSREQFFGPGTRLTVL.

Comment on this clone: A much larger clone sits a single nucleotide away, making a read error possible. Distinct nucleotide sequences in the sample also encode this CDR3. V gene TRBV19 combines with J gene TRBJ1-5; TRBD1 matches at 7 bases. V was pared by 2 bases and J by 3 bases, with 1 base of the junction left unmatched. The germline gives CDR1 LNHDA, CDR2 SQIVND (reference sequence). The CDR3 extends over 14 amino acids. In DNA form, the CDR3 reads TGTGCCAGTAGTATAACAGGGGACAATCAGCCCCAGCATTTT. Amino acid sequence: CASSITGDNQPQHF.

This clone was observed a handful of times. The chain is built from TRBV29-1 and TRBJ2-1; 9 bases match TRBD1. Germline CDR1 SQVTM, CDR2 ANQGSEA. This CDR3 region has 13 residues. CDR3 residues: CITGTGNYNEQFF. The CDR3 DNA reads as TGCATCACAGGGACAGGGAACTACAATGAGCAGTTCTTC.

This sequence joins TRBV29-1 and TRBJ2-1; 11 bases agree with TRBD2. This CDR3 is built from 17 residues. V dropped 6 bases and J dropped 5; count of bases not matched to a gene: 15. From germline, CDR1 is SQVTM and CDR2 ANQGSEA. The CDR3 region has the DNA TGCAGCGTGGGGCAGGGGGCAAGACTAGCGGGAAACAATGAGCAGTTCTTC. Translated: CSVGQGARLAGNNEQFF.

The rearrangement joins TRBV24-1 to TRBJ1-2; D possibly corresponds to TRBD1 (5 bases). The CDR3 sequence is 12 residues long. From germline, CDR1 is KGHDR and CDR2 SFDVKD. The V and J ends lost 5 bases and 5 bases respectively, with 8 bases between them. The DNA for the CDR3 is TGTGCCACCAGTGGAGGGACTTATGGCTACACCTTC. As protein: CATSGGTYGYTF.

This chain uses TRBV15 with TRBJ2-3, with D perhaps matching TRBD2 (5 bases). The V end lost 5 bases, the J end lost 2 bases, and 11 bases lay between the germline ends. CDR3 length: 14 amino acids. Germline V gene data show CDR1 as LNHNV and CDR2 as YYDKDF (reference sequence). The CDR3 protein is CATSLLGLTDTQYF. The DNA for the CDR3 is TGTGCCACCAGCTTACTAGGGCTCACAGATACGCAGTATTTT.

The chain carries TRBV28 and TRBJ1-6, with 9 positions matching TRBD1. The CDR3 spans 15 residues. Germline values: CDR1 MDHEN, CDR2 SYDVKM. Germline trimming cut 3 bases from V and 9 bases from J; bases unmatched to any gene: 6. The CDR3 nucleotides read TGTGCCAGCAGTTTGTCCGGGACAGGGCCTTCACCCCTCCACTTT. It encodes CASSLSGTGPSPLHF.

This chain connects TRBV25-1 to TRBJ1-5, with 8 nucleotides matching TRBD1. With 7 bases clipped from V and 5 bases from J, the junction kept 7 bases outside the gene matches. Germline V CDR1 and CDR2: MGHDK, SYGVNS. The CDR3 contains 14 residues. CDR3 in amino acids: CASIRAGGYQPQHF. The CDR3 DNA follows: TGTGCCAGCATTCGTGCAGGGGGCTATCAGCCCCAGCATTTT.

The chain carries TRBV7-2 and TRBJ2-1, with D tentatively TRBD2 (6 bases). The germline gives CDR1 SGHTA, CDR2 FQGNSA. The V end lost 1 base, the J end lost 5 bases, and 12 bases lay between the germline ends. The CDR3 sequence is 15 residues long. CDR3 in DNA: TGTGCCAGCAGCTTAGTATGGGACTTAAACAATGAGCAGTTCTTC. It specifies CASSLVWDLNNEQFF.

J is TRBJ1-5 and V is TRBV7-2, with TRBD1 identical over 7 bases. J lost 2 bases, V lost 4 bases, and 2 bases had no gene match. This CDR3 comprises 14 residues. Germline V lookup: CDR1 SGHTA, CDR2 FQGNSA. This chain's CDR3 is CASSSGQGNQPQHF. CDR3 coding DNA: TGTGCCAGCAGCTCCGGACAGGGCAATCAGCCCCAGCATTTT. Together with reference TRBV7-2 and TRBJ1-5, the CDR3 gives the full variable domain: GAGVSQSPSNKVTEKGKDVELRCDPISGHTALYWYRQSLGQGLEFLIYFQGNSAPDKSGLPSDRFSAERTGGSVSTLTIQRTQQEDSAVYLCASSSGQGNQPQHFGDGTRLSIL.

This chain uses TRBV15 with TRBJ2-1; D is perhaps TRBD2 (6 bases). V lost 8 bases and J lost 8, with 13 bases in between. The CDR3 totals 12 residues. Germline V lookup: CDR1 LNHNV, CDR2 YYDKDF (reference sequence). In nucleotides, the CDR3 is TGTGCCACCGCCGGGAGTCGGGATGAGCAGTTCTTC. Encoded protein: CATAGSRDEQFF.

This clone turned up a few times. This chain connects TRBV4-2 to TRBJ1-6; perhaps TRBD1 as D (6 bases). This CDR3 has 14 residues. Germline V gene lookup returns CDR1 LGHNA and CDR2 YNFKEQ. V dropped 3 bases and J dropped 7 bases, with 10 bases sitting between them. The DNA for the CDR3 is TGTGCCAGCAGCCAGAAGCAGGGGAATTCACCCCTCCACTTT. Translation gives CASSQKQGNSPLHF.

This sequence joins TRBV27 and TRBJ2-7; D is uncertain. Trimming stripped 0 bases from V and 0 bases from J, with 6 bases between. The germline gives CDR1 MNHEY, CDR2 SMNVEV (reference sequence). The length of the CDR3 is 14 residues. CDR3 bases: TGTGCCAGCAGTTTATCTATCCTCTCCTACGAGCAGTACTTC. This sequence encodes CASSLSILSYEQYF.

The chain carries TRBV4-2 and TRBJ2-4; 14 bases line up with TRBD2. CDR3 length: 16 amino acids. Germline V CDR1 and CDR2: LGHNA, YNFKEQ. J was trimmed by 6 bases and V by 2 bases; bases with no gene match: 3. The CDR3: CASSQTGTSGRNIQYF. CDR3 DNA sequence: TGTGCCAGCAGCCAAACCGGGACTAGCGGGAGAAACATTCAGTACTTC.

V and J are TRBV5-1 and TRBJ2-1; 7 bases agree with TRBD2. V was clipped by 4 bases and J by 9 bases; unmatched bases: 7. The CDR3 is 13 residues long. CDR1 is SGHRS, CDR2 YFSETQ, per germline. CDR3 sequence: CASSPSGNLEQFF. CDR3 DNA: TGCGCCAGCAGCCCGAGCGGGAATCTTGAGCAGTTCTTC. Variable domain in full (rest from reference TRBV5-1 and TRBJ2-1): KAGVTQTPRYLIKTRGQQVTLSCSPISGHRSVSWYQQTPGQGLQFLFEYFSETQRNKGNFPGRFSGRQFSNSRSEMNVSTLELGDSALYLCASSPSGNLEQFFGPGTRLTVL.

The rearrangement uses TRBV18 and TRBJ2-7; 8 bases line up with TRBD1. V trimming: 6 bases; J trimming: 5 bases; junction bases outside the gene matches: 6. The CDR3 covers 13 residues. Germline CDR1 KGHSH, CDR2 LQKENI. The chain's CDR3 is CASSEQGAHEQYF. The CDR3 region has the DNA TGTGCCAGCTCCGAGCAGGGGGCCCACGAGCAGTACTTC.